These 9 T cell receptor beta chains originate from one sample sequenced in a study of CD8 T cells in Susac syndrome. An input of roughly 0.45 to 1 ug of RNA was subjected to reverse transcription using random hexamers. TCRdb fed the immunoSEQ multiplex PCR reads into MiXCR, producing one record per CDR3 protein. Of around 120,000 distinct CDR3 sequences in the sample, roughly 94% are singletons; the top ten hold 0.095% to 0.15%. Sequenced: CD4+ T cells from PBMCs. These receptor sequences come from a human donor with multiple sclerosis.

The chain links TRBV19 to TRBJ2-3; tentatively, D is TRBD1 (6 bases). Looked up from germline, CDR1 is LNHDA and CDR2 is SQIVND (reference sequence). V was shortened by 4 bases and J by 3 bases, with 17 bases between the two germline ends. The CDR3 contains 16 residues. CDR3 region: CASSTREGVFTDTQYF. CDR3 nucleotides: TGTGCCAGTAGTACCCGTGAGGGGGTTTTTACAGATACGCAGTATTTT.

This chain uses TRBV29-1 with TRBJ1-2; no firm D call. This CDR3 comprises 12 residues. V lost 7 bases and J 1 base, leaving 10 bases between the germline ends. The V gene's germline CDR1 is SQVTM and CDR2 ANQGSEA. Written as DNA, the CDR3 is TGCAGCGCTCGTCAGTTTAACTATGGCTACACCTTC. Translating it yields CSARQFNYGYTF.

The chain joins TRBV24-1 to TRBJ2-1; D perhaps matches TRBD2 (6 bases). The V gene lost 1 base and the J gene lost 7 bases, with 10 bases spanning the gap. The length of the CDR3 is 14 residues. In germline, CDR1 is KGHDR, CDR2 SFDVKD. The DNA for the CDR3 is TGTGCCACCAGTGATTTCGGGGGAGATAATGAGCAGTTCTTC. Translating it yields CATSDFGGDNEQFF.

This chain connects TRBV7-2 to TRBJ2-5; D is possibly TRBD1 (6 bases). The CDR3 contains 15 residues. The V and J ends lost 1 base and 2 bases respectively, with 11 bases between them. CDR1 SGHTA and CDR2 FQGNSA come from the germline V gene. Here the CDR3 DNA reads TGTGCCAGCAGCTTAGTTTGGGGGCGGCAAGAGACCCAGTACTTC. Its protein is CASSLVWGRQETQYF.

The genes are TRBV5-5 and TRBJ1-2; 7 bases map to TRBD1. CDR3 length: 13 residues. The trim removed 1 base at V and 7 bases at J, leaving 4 bases unmatched. Germline values: CDR1 SGHKS, CDR2 YYEKEE (reference sequence). The chain's CDR3 is CASSLTGEFGYTF. The CDR3 bases are TGTGCCAGCAGCTTGACAGGGGAGTTTGGCTACACCTTC.

This clonotype showed up just once. This rearrangement joins TRBV29-1 to TRBJ1-2, with D perhaps TRBD1 (5 bases). The CDR3 has 14 amino acids. V lost 6 bases and J 4 bases, leaving 18 bases between the germline ends. Germline CDR1 reads SQVTM; CDR2 reads ANQGSEA. This CDR3 is CSVSPRDGGYGYTF. The CDR3 nucleotides are TGCAGCGTCTCCCCCCGGGACGGGGGCTATGGCTACACCTTC.

The V gene is TRBV5-1, the J gene TRBJ2-5; D is ambiguous. The germline CDR1 and CDR2 sequences are SGHRS and YFSETQ. The CDR3 has 14 amino acids. Trimming took 0 bases from V and 5 from J, leaving 11 bases between them. As DNA, the CDR3 is TGCGCCAGCAGCTTGGTGTCCCCAGGCGAGACCCAGTACTTC. Encoded protein: CASSLVSPGETQYF.

The chain is built from TRBV12-3 or TRBV12-4 and TRBJ1-1; the match to TRBD1 covers 7 bases. V lost 3 bases, J lost 1 base, and 8 bases stayed unmatched. This CDR3 has 16 amino acids. As DNA, the CDR3 is TGTGCCAGCAGTTTCGCCCAGGGGGGAGGGAACACTGAAGCTTTCTTT. Amino acids: CASSFAQGGGNTEAFF.

The chain joins TRBV11-2 to TRBJ2-5; tentative D call: TRBD2 (7 bases). The germline V gene has CDR1 SGHAT and CDR2 FQNNGV. V lost 6 bases, J lost 0 bases, and 17 bases lay in between. The CDR3 extends over 16 amino acids. The CDR3 DNA reads TGTGCCAGCAGTGATATGGGGGGGCAGCACCAAGAGACCCAGTACTTC. Its translation: CASSDMGGQHQETQYF.